What follows describes a single T cell receptor (beta chain). This entry belongs to a study of control samples from healthy donors and cancer patients. TCRdb keeps only in-frame clones here, not all; method: immunoSEQ multiplex PCR. Here the sample spans 130,000 to 150,000 clones, around 94% being singletons. Sequencing was done on a sample of PBMCs. The TCR was taken from a man aged 55 to 70 with colorectal cancer.

The CDR3 here is CASSLGQGQDEQFF. The CDR3 region has the DNA TGCGCCAGCAGCTTGGGACAGGGTCAAGATGAGCAGTTCTTC. The V and J genes are TRBV5-1 and TRBJ2-1; 7 bases fit TRBD1. The V gene end was trimmed by 0 bases and the J gene end by 8 bases; junction bases not matched to a gene: 5. There are 14 residues in the CDR3. CDR1 SGHRS and CDR2 YFSETQ come from the germline V gene.